A single sample gave rise to the 10 T cell receptor beta chains below, sequenced in a study of cytomegalovirus exposure and HLA in healthy donors. PCR employed 60 Vbeta and 13 Jbeta primers. TCRdb's copy holds only in-frame clones and misses some; the assay was immunoSEQ multiplex PCR. There are some 150,000 clones in the sample, with about 2.2% held by the top ten. The sample was PBMCs. The source of these receptors is a woman aged 18-29 years in good health and CMV-seronegative.

The chain links TRBV2 to TRBJ1-1; 9 nucleotides match TRBD1. Germline CDR1 is SNHLY and CDR2 is FYNNEI. The ends lost 5 bases at V and 3 bases at J; junction bases unmatched: 13. The CDR3 consists of 17 residues. The CDR3 bases are TGTGCCAGCAGTCTAACGGGACAGGGTACAGGTGACACTGAAGCTTTCTTT. Translation: CASSLTGQGTGDTEAFF.

CDR3: CASSMVTGPTGANVLTF. The CDR3 nucleotides are TGTGCCAGTAGTATGGTGACAGGGCCCACTGGGGCCAACGTCCTGACTTTC. The rearrangement links TRBV19 to TRBJ2-6; 7 bases match TRBD1. The germline V gene encodes CDR1 LNHDA and CDR2 SQIVND (reference sequence). This CDR3 comprises 17 residues. J was trimmed by 2 bases and V by 3 bases; bases with no gene match: 7. Supplemented by reference TRBV19 and TRBJ2-6, the full variable domain reads DGGITQSPKYLFRKEGQNVTLSCEQNLNHDAMYWYRQDPGQGLRLIYYSQIVNDFQKGDIAEGYSVSREKKESFPLTVTSAQKNPTAFYLCASSMVTGPTGANVLTFGAGSRLTVL.

The genes are TRBV5-1 and TRBJ2-2, with TRBD2 matching 11 bases. CDR3 length: 17 amino acids. V lost 2 bases to trimming and J lost 2 bases; unmatched junction nucleotides: 5. Germline assignment: CDR1 SGHRS and CDR2 YFSETQ. Written as DNA, the CDR3 is TGCGCCAGCAGCTTCCAACTAGCGGGGGAAAACACCGGGGAGCTGTTTTTT. It encodes CASSFQLAGENTGELFF.

The chain recombines TRBV11-2 with TRBJ1-2; D perhaps matches TRBD1 (5 bases). V was cut by 1 base and J by 1 base, with 10 bases left in between. In germline, CDR1 is SGHAT, CDR2 FQNNGV. The CDR3 covers 15 residues. This chain's CDR3 is CASSLVSGGNYGYTF. The CDR3 nucleotides are TGTGCCAGCAGCTTAGTTTCGGGGGGTAACTATGGCTACACCTTC.

The chain is built from TRBV27 and TRBJ2-4; no clear D. This CDR3 contains 19 residues. Trimming shortened V by 8 bases and J by 0 bases, and 26 bases separated the two germline ends. CDR1 is MNHEY, CDR2 SMNVEV, per germline (reference sequence). In DNA, the CDR3 is TGTGCCAGCTACGATAGACCCCAGACGACACTGCTAGCCAAAAACATTCAGTACTTC. Translated: CASYDRPQTTLLAKNIQYF.

The chain combines TRBV5-6 with TRBJ1-5; 7 bases fit TRBD1. Germline CDR1 SGHDT, CDR2 YYEEEE. V gave up 0 bases and J gave up 0 bases; unmatched junction bases: 6. CDR3 size: 17 residues. The CDR3 here is CASSLEGQTYSNQPQHF. CDR3 coding DNA: TGTGCCAGCAGCTTGGAGGGACAGACATATAGCAATCAGCCCCAGCATTTT.

V is TRBV7-6 and J is TRBJ1-3; D gene uncertain. Germline V lookup: CDR1 SGHVS, CDR2 FNYEAQ. V was clipped by 5 bases and J by 7 bases, with 6 bases between them. The CDR3 covers 11 residues. The CDR3 sequence is CASSPGNTIYF. CDR3 bases: TGTGCCAGCAGCCCCGGGAACACCATATATTTT.

The chain joins TRBV5-1 to TRBJ2-2; 11 bases map to TRBD2. The germline V gene encodes CDR1 SGHRS and CDR2 YFSETQ. The CDR3 length is 18 residues. The V gene end was trimmed by 3 bases and the J gene end by 0 bases; junction bases not matched to a gene: 7. CDR3 bases: TGCGCCAGCAGCTCGGGACTAGCGGACAGCGCGAACACCGGGGAGCTGTTTTTT. This sequence encodes CASSSGLADSANTGELFF.

V usage is TRBV14 and J usage is TRBJ2-5; TRBD2 matches 9 bases. After removal of 4 bases from V and 2 bases from J, the junction contained 2 bases not matched to a gene. The CDR3 has 14 residues. CDR1 SGHDN and CDR2 FVKESK come from the germline V gene. The CDR3 DNA reads as TGTGCCAGCAGCCTAGCGGGAGCTCAAGAGACCCAGTACTTC. Translated, it gives CASSLAGAQETQYF.

The chain combines TRBV6-1 with TRBJ2-3, with 9 nucleotides matching TRBD1. From germline, CDR1 is MNHNS and CDR2 SASEGT. The CDR3 covers 15 residues. V shed 4 bases, J shed 2 bases, and the junction held 4 bases outside the gene matches. The CDR3 loop reads CASSAGQGNTDTQYF. DNA of the CDR3: TGTGCCAGCAGTGCCGGACAGGGGAACACAGATACGCAGTATTTT.